The entry below gives a single TCR beta chain sequence along with its context. Per germline, CDR1 DFQATT and CDR2 SNEGSKA (reference sequence). The CDR3 sequence is 14 residues long. The V end was cut by 0 bases, the J end by 2 bases, with 11 bases between. The data originate from a study of blood T cells in healthy people across ages. A second about 6 to 12 cycle PCR used barcoded and J-beta primers. Template switching added a 12-random-nucleotide identifier to every cDNA molecule. TCRdb redid the calling of the 5' RACE reads with MiXCR, one entry per CDR3 protein. The sample includes 800,000 or so distinct CDR3 sequences, 25% of them seen just once. These sequences were also reported in another study, on T cells of mothers and their children. That publication notes: Donation involved a few healthy Caucasian mothers and the six children that they had. No clone of persistent microchimeric T cells was detected.

Sequencing was done on a sample of blood. The TCR was taken from a boy younger than 18 in good health. V is TRBV20-1 and J is TRBJ2-7; D unclear. The CDR3 reads CSARDHRSAYEQYF. CDR3 nucleotides: TGCAGTGCTAGAGATCATCGCAGTGCCTACGAGCAGTACTTC.